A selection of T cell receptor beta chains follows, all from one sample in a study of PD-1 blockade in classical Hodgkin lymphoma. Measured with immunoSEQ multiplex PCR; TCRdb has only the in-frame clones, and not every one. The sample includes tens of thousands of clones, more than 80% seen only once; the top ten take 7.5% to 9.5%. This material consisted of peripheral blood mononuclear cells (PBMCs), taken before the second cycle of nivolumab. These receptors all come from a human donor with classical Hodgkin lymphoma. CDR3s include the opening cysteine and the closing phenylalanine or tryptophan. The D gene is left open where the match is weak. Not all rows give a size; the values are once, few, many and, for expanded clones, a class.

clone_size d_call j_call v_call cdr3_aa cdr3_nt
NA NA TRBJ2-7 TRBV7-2 CASSLVGGTTEQYF TGTGCCAGCAGCTTAGTGGGGGGGACAACCGAGCAGTACTTC
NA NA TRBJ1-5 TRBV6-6 CASSSGVNQPQHF TGTGCCAGCAGCTCCGGAGTTAATCAGCCCCAGCATTTT
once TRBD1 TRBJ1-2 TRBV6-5 CASSYDSGTGTGYTF TGTGCCAGCAGTTACGATTCCGGGACAGGGACCGGCTACACCTTC
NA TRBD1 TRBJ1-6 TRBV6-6 CASKQGGNSPLHF TGTGCCAGCAAACAAGGGGGCAATTCACCCCTCCACTTT
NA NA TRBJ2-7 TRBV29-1 CSVAAVYEQYF TGCAGCGTTGCGGCGGTATACGAGCAGTACTTC
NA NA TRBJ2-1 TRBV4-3 CASSQEGLSYNEQFF TGCGCCAGCAGCCAAGAGGGACTCTCCTACAATGAGCAGTTCTTC
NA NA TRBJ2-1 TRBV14 CASSQVVGPYNEQFF TGTGCCAGCAGCCAAGTGGTAGGCCCCTACAATGAGCAGTTCTTC
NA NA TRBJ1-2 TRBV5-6 CASSLSLGMLGDGYTF TGTGCCAGCAGCTTGTCCCTCGGGATGCTGGGGGATGGCTACACCTTC
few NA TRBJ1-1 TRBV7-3 CASSLGRNTEAFF TGTGCCAGCAGCTTAGGACGGAACACTGAAGCTTTCTTT
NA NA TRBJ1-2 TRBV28 CASSGPYGYTF TGTGCCAGCAGTGGCCCTTATGGCTACACCTTC
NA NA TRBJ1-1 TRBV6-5 CASRYIGRGEAFF TGTGCCAGCAGATACATCGGACGGGGTGAAGCTTTCTTT
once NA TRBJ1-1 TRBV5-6 CASSLDRNTEAFF TGTGCCAGCAGCTTGGACAGAAACACTGAAGCTTTCTTT
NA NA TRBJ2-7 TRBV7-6 CASSSYKTYEQYF TGTGCCAGCAGCTCTTACAAGACCTACGAGCAGTACTTC
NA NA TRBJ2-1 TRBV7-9 CASSDTRDMFF TGTGCCAGCAGCGACACTAGGGATATGTTCTTC
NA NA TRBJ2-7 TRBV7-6 CASSSSGTSYEQYF TGTGCCAGCAGCTCGTCCGGGACTTCCTACGAGCAGTACTTC
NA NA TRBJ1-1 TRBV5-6 CASSLAGAPQAEAFF TGTGCCAGCAGCTTGGCTGGGGCCCCTCAGGCTGAAGCTTTCTTT
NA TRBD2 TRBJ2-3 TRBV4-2 CASSLRLAGEVDTQYF TGTGCCAGCAGCCTTAGACTAGCGGGGGAGGTAGATACGCAGTATTTT
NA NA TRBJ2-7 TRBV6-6 CASSPEGTGEQYF TGTGCCAGCAGCCCGGAGGGAACGGGCGAGCAGTACTTC
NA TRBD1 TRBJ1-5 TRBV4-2 CASSSATGTSNQPQHF TGTGCCAGCAGCTCAGCGACAGGGACCAGCAATCAGCCCCAGCATTTT
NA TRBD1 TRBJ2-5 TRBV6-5 CASTPRTGGETQYF TGTGCCAGCACTCCAAGGACAGGGGGAGAGACCCAGTACTTC
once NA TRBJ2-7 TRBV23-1 CASSQSPETVGEQYF TGCGCCAGCAGTCAATCCCCTGAGACTGTAGGCGAGCAGTACTTC
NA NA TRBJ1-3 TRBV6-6 CASSLVLGNTIYF TGTGCCAGCAGTTTAGTTCTTGGAAACACCATATATTTT
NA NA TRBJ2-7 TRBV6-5 CASSEIRAKQYF TGTGCCAGCAGTGAAATCCGGGCCAAACAGTACTTC
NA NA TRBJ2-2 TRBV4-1 CASSPPGGRGTGELFF TGCGCCAGCAGCCCGCCGGGCGGACGGGGCACCGGGGAGCTGTTTTTT
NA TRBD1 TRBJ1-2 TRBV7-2 CASSASRDRGLRGGYTF TGTGCCAGCAGCGCGTCCCGGGACAGGGGGCTCCGGGGTGGCTACACCTTC
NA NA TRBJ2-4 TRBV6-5 CASHGGHIQYF TGTGCCAGCCACGGAGGGCACATTCAGTACTTC